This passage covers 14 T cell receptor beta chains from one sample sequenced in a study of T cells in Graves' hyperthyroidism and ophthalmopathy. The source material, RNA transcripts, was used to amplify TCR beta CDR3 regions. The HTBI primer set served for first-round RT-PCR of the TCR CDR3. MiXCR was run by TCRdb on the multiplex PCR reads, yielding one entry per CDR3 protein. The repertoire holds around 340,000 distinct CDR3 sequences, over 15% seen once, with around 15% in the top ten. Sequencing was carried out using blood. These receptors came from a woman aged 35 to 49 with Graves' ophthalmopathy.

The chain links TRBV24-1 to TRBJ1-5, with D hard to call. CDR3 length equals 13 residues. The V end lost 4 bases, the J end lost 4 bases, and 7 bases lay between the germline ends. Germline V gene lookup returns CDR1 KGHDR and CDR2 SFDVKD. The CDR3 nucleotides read TGTGCCACCAGTGAACACGCTAATCAGCCCCAGCATTTT. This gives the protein CATSEHANQPQHF.

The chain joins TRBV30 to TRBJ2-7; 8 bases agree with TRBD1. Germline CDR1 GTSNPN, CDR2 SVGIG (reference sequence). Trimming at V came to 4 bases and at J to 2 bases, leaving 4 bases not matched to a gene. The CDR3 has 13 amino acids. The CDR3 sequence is CAWTGTGAYEQYF. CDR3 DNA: TGTGCCTGGACTGGGACAGGTGCCTACGAGCAGTACTTC. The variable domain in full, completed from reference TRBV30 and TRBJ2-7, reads SQTIHQWPATLVQPVGSPLSLECTVEGTSNPNLYWYRQAAGRGLQLLFYSVGIGQISSEVPQNLSASRPQDRQFILSSKKLLLSDSGFYLCAWTGTGAYEQYFGPGTRLTVT.

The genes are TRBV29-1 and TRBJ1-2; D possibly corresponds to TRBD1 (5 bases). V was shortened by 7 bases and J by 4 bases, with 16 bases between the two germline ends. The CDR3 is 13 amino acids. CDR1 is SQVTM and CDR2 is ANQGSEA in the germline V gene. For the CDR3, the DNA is TGCAGCGCGACTCCGACAGAACTCTATGGCTACACCTTC. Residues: CSATPTELYGYTF.

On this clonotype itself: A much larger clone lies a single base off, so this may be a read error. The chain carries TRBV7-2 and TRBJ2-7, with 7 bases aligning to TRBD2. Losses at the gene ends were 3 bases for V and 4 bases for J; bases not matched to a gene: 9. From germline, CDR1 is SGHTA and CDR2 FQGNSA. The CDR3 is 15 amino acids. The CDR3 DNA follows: TGTGCCAGCAGCTTTCTTTCGCGGGAGAGGTACGAGCAGTACGTC. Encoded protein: CASSFLSRERYEQYV.

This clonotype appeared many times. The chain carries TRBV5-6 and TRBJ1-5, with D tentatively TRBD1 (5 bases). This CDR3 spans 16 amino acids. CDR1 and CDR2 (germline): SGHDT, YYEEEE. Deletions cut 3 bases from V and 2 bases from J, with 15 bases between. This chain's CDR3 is CASSSLRGEGNQPQHF. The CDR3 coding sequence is TGTGCCAGCAGCTCGCTTAGGGGCGAGGGCAATCAGCCCCAGCATTTT.

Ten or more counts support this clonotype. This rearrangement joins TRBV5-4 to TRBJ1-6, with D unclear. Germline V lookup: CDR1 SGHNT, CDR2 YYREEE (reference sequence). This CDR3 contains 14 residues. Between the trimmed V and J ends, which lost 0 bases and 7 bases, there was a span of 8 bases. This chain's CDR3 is CASSLGAGNSPLHF. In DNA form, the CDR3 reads TGTGCCAGCAGCTTGGGGGCGGGGAATTCACCCCTCCACTTT.

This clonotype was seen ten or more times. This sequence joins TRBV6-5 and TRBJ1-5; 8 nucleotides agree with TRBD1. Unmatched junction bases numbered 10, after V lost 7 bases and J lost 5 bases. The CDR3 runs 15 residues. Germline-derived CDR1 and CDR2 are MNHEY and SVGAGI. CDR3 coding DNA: TGTGCCAGCACCTCCTCGACAGGGGCGTATCAGCCCCAGCATTTT. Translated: CASTSSTGAYQPQHF.

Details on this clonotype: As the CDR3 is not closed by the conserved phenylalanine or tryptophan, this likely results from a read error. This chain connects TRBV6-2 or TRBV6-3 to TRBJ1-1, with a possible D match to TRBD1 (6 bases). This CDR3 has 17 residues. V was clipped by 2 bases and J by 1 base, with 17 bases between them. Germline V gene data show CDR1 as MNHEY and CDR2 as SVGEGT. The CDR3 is CASSYGQGQHPNTEAFS. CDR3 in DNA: TGTGCCAGCAGTTACGGCCAGGGACAACACCCGAACACTGAAGCTTTCTCT.

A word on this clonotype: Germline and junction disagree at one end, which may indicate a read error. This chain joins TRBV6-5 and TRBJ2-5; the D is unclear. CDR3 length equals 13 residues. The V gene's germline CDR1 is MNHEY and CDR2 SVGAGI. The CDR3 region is CASGYISQETQYF. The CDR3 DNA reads TGTGCCAGCGGTTACATAAGCCAAGAGACCCAGTACTTC.

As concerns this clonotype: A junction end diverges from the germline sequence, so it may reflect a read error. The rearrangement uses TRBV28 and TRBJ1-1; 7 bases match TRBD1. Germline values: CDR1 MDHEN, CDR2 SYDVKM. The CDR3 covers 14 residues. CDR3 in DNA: TGTGCCAGCAGTCCCGTACAGGGACAGAATGAAGCTTACTTT. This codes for CASSPVQGQNEAYF.

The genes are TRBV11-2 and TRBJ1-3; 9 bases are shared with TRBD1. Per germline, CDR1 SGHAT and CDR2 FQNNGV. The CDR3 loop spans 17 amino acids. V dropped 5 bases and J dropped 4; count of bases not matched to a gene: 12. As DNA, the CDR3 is TGTGCCAGCAGCGATCGACAGGGGGTACTGAAAGGAAACACCATATATTTT. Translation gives CASSDRQGVLKGNTIYF.

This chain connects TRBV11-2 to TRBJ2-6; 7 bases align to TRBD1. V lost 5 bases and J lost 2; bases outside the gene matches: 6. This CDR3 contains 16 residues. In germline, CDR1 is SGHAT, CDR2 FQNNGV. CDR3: CASSRQTGTGANVLTF. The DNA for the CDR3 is TGTGCCAGCAGCCGGCAGACAGGGACTGGGGCCAACGTCCTGACTTTC. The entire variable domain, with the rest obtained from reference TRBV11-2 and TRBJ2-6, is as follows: EAGVAQSPRYKIIEKRQSVAFWCNPISGHATLYWYQQILGQGPKLLIQFQNNGVVDDSQLPKDRFSAERLKGVDSTLKIQPAKLEDSAVYLCASSRQTGTGANVLTFGAGSRLTVL.

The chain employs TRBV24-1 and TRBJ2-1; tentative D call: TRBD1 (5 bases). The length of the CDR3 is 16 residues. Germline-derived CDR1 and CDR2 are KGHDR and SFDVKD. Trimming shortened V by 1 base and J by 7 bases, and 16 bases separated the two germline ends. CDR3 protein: CATSDLSQSRANEQFF. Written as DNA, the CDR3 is TGTGCCACCAGTGATTTATCCCAGTCCAGGGCAAATGAGCAGTTCTTC.

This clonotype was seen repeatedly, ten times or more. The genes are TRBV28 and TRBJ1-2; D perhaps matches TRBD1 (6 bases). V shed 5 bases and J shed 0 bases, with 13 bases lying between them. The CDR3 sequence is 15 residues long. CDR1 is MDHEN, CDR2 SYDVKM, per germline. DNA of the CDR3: TGTGCCAGCAGTACTACAGGGAAAGCTAACTATGGCTACACCTTC. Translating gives CASSTTGKANYGYTF.